This T cell receptor beta chain was retrieved from a study of cytotoxic CD8 clonotypes in ibrutinib-treated CLL. Study-level points and caveats: Baseline clonality, higher than in age-matched healthy donors, tracked circulating CD8+ T-cell counts. Sampling times (in sustained-remission versus progressing patients) were not the same.

Assay used: immunoSEQ multiplex PCR; TCRdb lists only in-frame clones, some missing. The table includes about 200,000 clones, roughly three quarters detected once. A remark on this clone: The antigen remains unidentified.

This CDR3 is 15 amino acids long. In germline, CDR1 is MNHEY, CDR2 SMNVEV (reference sequence). With V trimmed by 6 bases and J by 5 bases, 8 bases remained unmatched. This clonotype was obtained from a human donor with chronic lymphocytic leukemia. Here the sequenced sample was PBMCs, taken after 12 months of ibrutinib treatment. The chain uses TRBV27 and TRBJ1-5; 9 bases match TRBD1. As DNA, the CDR3 is TGTGCCAGCAGCCGAACAGGGGGCAAGGATCAGCCCCAGCATTTT. This codes for CASSRTGGKDQPQHF.